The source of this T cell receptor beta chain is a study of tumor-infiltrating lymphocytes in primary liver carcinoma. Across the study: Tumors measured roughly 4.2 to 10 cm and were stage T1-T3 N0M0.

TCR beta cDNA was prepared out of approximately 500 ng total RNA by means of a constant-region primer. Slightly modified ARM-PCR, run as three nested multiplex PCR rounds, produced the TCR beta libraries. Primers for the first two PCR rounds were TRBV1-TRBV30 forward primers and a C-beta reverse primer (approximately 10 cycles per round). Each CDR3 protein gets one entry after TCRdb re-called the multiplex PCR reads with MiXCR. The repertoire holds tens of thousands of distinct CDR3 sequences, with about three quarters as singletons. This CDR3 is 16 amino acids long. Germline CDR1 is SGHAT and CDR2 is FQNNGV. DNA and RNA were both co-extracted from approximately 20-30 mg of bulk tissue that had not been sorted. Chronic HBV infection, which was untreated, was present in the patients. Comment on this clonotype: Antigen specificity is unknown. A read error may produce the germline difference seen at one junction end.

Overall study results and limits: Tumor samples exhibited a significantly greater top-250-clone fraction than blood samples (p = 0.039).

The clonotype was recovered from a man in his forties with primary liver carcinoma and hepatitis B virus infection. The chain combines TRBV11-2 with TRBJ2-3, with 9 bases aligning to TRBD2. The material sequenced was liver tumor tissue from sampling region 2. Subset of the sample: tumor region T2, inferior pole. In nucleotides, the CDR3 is TGTGCCAGCAACTCGGGACTAGCAGGCTTCGCAGATATGCAGTATTTT. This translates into CASNSGLAGFADMQYF.